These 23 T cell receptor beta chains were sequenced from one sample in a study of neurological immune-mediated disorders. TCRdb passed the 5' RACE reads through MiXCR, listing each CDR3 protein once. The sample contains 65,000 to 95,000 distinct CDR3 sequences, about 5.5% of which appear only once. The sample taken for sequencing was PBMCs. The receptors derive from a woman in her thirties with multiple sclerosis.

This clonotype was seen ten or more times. CDR3 sequence reads: CASSLGLAGGPADTQYF. The CDR3 DNA sequence: TGCGCCAGCAGCCTCGGACTAGCGGGAGGGCCGGCGGATACGCAGTATTTT. The gene calls are TRBV4-1 and TRBJ2-3, with 15 bases lining up with TRBD2. V lost 4 bases, J lost 6 bases, and 8 bases stayed unmatched. The germline V gene encodes CDR1 MGHRA and CDR2 YSYEKL. The CDR3 is 17 amino acids.

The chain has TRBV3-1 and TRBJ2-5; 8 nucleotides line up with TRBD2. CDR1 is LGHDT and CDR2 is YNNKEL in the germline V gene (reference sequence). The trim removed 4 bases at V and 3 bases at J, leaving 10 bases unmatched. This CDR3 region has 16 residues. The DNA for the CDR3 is TGTGCCAGCAGCCCACGTCCGGGACTAGGCAAAGAGACCCAGTACTTC. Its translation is CASSPRPGLGKETQYF.

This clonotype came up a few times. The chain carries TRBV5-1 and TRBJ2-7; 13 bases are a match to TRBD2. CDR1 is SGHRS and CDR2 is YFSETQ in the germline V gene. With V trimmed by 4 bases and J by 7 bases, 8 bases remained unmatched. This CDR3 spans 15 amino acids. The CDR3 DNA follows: TGCGCCAGCAGCCAATTAGGACTAGCGGGAGCGGAGCAGTACTTC. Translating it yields CASSQLGLAGAEQYF. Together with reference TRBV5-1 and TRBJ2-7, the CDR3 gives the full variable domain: KAGVTQTPRYLIKTRGQQVTLSCSPISGHRSVSWYQQTPGQGLQFLFEYFSETQRNKGNFPGRFSGRQFSNSRSEMNVSTLELGDSALYLCASSQLGLAGAEQYFGPGTRLTVT.

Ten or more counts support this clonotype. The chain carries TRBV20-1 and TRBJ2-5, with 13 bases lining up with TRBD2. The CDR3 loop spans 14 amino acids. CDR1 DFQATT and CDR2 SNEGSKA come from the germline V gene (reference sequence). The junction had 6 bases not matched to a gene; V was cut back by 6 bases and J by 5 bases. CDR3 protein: CSANGLAGDETQYF. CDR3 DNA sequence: TGCAGTGCCAATGGACTAGCGGGAGATGAGACCCAGTACTTC.

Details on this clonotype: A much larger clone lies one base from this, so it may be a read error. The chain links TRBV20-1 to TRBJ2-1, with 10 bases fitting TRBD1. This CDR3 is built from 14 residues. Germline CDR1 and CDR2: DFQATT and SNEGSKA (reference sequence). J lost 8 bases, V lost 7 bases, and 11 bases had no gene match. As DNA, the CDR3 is TGCAGTGTTATACTTTTGGGACAGGGGCATGAGCAGTTCTTC. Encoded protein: CSVILLGQGHEQFF.

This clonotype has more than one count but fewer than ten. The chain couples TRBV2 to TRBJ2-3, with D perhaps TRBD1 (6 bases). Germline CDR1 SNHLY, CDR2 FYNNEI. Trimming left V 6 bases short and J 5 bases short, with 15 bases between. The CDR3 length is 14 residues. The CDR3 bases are TGTGCCAGCAGCCAGGGGCACGGCGGAGATACGCAGTATTTT. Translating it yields CASSQGHGGDTQYF.

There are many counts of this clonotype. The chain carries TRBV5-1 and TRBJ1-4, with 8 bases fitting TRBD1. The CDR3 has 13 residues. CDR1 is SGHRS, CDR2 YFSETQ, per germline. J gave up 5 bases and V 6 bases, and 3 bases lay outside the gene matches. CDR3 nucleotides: TGCGCCAGCAACAACAGGGGGAATGAAAAACTGTTTTTT. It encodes CASNNRGNEKLFF.

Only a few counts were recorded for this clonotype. The CDR3 sequence: CASRDRNTGELFF. CDR3 nucleotides: TGCGCCAGCAGGGACAGAAACACCGGGGAGCTGTTTTTT. The V gene is TRBV10-2, the J gene TRBJ2-2; D possibly corresponds to TRBD1 (6 bases). The CDR3 runs 13 residues. The V gene lost 6 bases and the J gene lost 2 bases, with 7 bases spanning the gap. Germline lookup yields CDR1 WSHSY and CDR2 SAAADI.

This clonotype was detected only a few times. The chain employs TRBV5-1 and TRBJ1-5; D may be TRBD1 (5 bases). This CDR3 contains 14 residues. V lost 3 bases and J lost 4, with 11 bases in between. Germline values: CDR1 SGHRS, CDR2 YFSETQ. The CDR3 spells CASSSAPGNQPQHF. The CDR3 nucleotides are TGCGCCAGCAGCTCGGCTCCAGGGAATCAGCCCCAGCATTTT.

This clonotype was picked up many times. CDR3: CASSLGGSRTGELFF. In DNA, the CDR3 is TGTGCCAGCAGTTTAGGCGGGAGCAGGACCGGGGAGCTGTTTTTT. This sequence joins TRBV12-3 or TRBV12-4 and TRBJ2-2; 7 nucleotides match TRBD2. The CDR3 contains 15 residues. V lost 1 base and J lost 5; bases outside the gene matches: 4.

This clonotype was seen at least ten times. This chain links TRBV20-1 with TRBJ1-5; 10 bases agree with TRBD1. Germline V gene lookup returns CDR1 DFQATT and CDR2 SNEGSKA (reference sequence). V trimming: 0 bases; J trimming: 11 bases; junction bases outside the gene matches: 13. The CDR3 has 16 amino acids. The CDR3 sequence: CSARDFSGTGVKSQHF. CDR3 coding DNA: TGCAGTGCTAGAGACTTCTCCGGGACAGGGGTTAAGTCCCAGCATTTT.

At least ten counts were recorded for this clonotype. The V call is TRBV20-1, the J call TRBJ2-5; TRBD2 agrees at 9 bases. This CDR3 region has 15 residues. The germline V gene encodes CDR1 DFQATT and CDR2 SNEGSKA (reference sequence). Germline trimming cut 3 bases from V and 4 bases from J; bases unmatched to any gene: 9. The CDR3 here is CSASVRGGLRETQYF. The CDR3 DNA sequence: TGCAGTGCTAGCGTGCGGGGGGGCCTCAGAGAGACCCAGTACTTC.

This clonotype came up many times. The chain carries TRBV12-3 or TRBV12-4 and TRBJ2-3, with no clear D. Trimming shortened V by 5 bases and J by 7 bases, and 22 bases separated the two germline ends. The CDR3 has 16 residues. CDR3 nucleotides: TGTGCCAGCAGTCCAGCCGGGCAGACATTTAGGAATACGCAGTATTTT. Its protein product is CASSPAGQTFRNTQYF.

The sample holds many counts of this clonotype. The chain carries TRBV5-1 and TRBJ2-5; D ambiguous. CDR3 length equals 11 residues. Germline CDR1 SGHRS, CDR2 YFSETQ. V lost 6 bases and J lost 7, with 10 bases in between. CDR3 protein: CASIASGTQYF. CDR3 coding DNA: TGCGCCAGCATAGCTTCGGGGACCCAGTACTTC.

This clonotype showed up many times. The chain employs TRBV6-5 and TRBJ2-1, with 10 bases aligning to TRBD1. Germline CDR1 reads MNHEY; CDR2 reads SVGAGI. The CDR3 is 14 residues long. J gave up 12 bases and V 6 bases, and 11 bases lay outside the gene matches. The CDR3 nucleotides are TGTGCCAGCAGGCCGGGACAGGGGCGTGGGGTGCAGTTCTTC. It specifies CASRPGQGRGVQFF.

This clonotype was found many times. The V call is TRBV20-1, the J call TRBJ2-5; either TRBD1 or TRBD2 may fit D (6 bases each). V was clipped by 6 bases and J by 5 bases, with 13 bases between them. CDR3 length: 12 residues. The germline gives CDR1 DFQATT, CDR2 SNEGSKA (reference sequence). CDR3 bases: TGCAGTGCGACCGGGGGCGGGGAGACCCAGTACTTC. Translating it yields CSATGGGETQYF.

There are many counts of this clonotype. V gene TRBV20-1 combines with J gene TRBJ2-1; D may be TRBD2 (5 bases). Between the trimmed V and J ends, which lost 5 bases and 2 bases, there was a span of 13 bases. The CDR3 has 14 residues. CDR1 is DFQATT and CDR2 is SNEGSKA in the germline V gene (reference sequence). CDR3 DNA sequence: TGCAGTGCTCTCACTAGGCCCGCCTACAATGAGCAGTTCTTC. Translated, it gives CSALTRPAYNEQFF.

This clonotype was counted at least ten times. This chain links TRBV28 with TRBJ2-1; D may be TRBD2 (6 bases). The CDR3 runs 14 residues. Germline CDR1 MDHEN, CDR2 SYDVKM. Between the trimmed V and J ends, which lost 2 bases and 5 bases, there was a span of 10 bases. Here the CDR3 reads CASSLAGTHNEQFF. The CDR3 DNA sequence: TGTGCCAGCAGTTTAGCCGGGACTCACAATGAGCAGTTCTTC.

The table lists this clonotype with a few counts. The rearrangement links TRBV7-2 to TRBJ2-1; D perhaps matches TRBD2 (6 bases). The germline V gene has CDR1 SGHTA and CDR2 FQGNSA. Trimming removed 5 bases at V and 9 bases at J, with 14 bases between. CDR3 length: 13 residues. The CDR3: CASSEDYASEQFF. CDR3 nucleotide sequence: TGTGCCAGCAGCGAGGACTACGCATCTGAGCAGTTCTTC.

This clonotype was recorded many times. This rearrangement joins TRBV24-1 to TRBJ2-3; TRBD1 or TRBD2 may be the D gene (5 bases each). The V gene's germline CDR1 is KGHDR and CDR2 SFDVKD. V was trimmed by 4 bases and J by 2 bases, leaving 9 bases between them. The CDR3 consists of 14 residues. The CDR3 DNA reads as TGTGCCACCAGTGAACCCGGGACCACAGATACGCAGTATTTT. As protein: CATSEPGTTDTQYF.

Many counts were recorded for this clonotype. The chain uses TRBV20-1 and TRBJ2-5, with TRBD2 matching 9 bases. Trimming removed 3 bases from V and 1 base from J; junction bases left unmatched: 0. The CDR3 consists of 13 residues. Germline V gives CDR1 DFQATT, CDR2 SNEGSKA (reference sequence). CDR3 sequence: CSARTSGQETQYF. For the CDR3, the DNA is TGCAGTGCTAGGACTAGCGGCCAAGAGACCCAGTACTTC.

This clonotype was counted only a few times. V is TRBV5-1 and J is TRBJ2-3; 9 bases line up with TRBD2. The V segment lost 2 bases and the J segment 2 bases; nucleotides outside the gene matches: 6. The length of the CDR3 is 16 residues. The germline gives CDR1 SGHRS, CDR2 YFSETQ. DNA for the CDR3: TGCGCCAGCAGCTTAGGTATAGCGGGGGTCACAGATACGCAGTATTTT. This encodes CASSLGIAGVTDTQYF.

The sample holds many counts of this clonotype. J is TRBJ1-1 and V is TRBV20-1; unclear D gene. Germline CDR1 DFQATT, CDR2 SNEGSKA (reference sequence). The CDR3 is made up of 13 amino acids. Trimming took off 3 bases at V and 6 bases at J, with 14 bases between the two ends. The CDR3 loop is CSASVTARAEAFF. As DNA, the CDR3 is TGCAGTGCTAGTGTCACGGCCCGGGCTGAAGCTTTCTTT.